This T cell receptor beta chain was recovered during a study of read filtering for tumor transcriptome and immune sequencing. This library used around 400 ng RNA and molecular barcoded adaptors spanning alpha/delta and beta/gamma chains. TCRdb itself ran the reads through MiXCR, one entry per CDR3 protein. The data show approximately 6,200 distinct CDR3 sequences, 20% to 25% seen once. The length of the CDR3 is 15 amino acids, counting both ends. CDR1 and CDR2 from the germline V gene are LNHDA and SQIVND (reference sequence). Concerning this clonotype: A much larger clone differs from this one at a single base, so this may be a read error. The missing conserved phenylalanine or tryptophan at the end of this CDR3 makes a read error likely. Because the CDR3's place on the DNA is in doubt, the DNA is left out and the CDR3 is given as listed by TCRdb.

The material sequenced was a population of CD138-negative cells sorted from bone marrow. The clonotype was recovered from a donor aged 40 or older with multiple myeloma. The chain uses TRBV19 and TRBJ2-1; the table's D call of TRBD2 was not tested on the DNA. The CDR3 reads CASSTSSGRINEQLP.